This T cell receptor (beta chain) was found in a study of CD8+ T cells in alopecia areata. A word on this clone: Its antigen remains unknown.

Reverse transcription of extracted RNA yielded cDNA, which provided the sequencing template. Sequenced by immunoSEQ multiplex PCR; TCRdb stores in-frame clones only, minus some. The sample consists of around 210,000 clones, roughly three fifths of them appearing once. Whole-study findings and limits: Scalp sequencing also captures normal skin's resident alphabeta T cells.

The sequence was collected from a human donor in good health. What was sequenced was CD8+ T cells sorted from blood.

The CDR3 bases are TGCAGCGTCTCTTACAGGGAAAAACGCTACGAGCAGTACTTC. Translation: CSVSYREKRYEQYF. V is TRBV29-1 and J is TRBJ2-7; a possible D gene is TRBD1 (6 bases). V lost 6 bases and J 3 bases, leaving 18 bases between the germline ends. The CDR3 extends over 14 amino acids. Germline loops: CDR1 SQVTM, CDR2 ANQGSEA.